One and the same sample provided the 20 T cell receptor beta chains below, sequenced in a study of blood T cells in healthy people across ages. A second PCR of roughly 7 to 11 cycles used a sample-barcoded 5' primer and a J-beta primer mix. Via MiXCR, TCRdb re-called the 5' RACE reads, giving one row per CDR3 protein. Of 1.6 million or so distinct CDR3 sequences detected, 30% to 35% appear once; the ten largest clones hold about 10%. What was sequenced was blood. These receptors were taken from a woman in her twenties or thirties in good health.

The chain links TRBV5-1 to TRBJ2-5; 8 bases agree with TRBD1. V shed 2 bases, J shed 6 bases, and the junction held 9 bases outside the gene matches. Per germline, CDR1 SGHRS and CDR2 YFSETQ. This CDR3 region has 15 residues. This CDR3 is CASSFRQGLWKTQYF. The CDR3, as DNA: TGCGCCAGCAGCTTCCGACAGGGGCTTTGGAAGACCCAGTACTTC.

J is TRBJ2-1 and V is TRBV5-1, with TRBD2 matching over 9 bases. The CDR3 contains 15 residues. V was clipped by 2 bases and J by 3 bases; unmatched bases: 3. CDR1 and CDR2 (germline): SGHRS, YFSETQ. CDR3 sequence: CASSFGLARYNEQFF. DNA of the CDR3: TGCGCCAGCAGCTTTGGACTAGCGCGCTACAATGAGCAGTTCTTC.

A few counts support this clonotype. This chain joins TRBV4-1 and TRBJ2-7; no clear D. This CDR3 is 17 amino acids long. Germline assignment: CDR1 MGHRA and CDR2 YSYEKL. The V gene lost 1 base and the J gene lost 4 bases, with 20 bases spanning the gap. CDR3 nucleotide sequence: TGCGCCAGCAGCCAAGGTGCCAATGTGGTGTGGGGATACGAGCAGTACTTC. Translating gives CASSQGANVVWGYEQYF.

The chain employs TRBV4-2 and TRBJ1-2; D unresolved. Germline CDR1 is LGHNA and CDR2 is YNFKEQ. This CDR3 has 15 amino acids. V was shortened by 1 base and J by 4 bases, with 13 bases between the two germline ends. The CDR3 coding sequence is TGTGCCAGCAGCCAAGGCGCAACCCTCGGCTATGGCTACACCTTC. It yields the protein CASSQGATLGYGYTF.

The table lists this clonotype with a few counts. This chain joins TRBV7-9 and TRBJ2-2, with D hard to call. The germline V and J ends were trimmed by 1 base and 9 bases, with 9 bases remaining between them. The germline CDR1 and CDR2 sequences are SEHNR and FQNEAQ (reference sequence). The CDR3 sequence is 13 residues long. The CDR3 reads CASSLGAVRELFF. The CDR3, as DNA: TGTGCCAGCAGCTTAGGCGCGGTCCGGGAGCTGTTTTTT.

The V and J genes are TRBV27 and TRBJ2-7, with TRBD1 matching 9 bases. This CDR3 region has 17 residues. Trimming cost V 6 bases and J 0 bases; bases outside gene matches: 12. Germline lookup yields CDR1 MNHEY and CDR2 SMNVEV (reference sequence). The CDR3 sequence: CASSLLAGTGSSYEQYF. The CDR3 DNA reads TGTGCCAGCAGCCTTCTGGCCGGGACAGGGAGCTCCTACGAGCAGTACTTC.

This clonotype appeared a few times. The CDR3 sequence: CASSLIDNSPLHF. CDR3 bases: TGTGCCAGCAGCTTAATCGATAATTCACCCCTCCACTTT. The rearrangement uses TRBV7-2 and TRBJ1-6; D gene unclear. CDR3 length equals 13 residues. The V end was cut by 2 bases, the J end by 5 bases, with 4 bases between. Germline V gives CDR1 SGHTA, CDR2 FQGNSA.

Many counts were recorded for this clonotype. This sequence joins TRBV29-1 and TRBJ2-7; D is possibly TRBD2 (5 bases). The germline gives CDR1 SQVTM, CDR2 ANQGSEA. The germline V and J ends were trimmed by 4 bases and 6 bases, with 16 bases remaining between them. The CDR3 extends over 13 amino acids. CDR3 sequence: CSVGSGTAGEQYF. CDR3 DNA: TGCAGCGTTGGGTCGGGAACCGCGGGCGAGCAGTACTTC.

This clonotype appeared a few times. The V gene is TRBV30, the J gene TRBJ1-1; the D is unclear. Per germline, CDR1 GTSNPN and CDR2 SVGIG (reference sequence). The CDR3 is made up of 11 amino acids. With 2 bases removed from V and 8 bases from J, the gap between germline ends came to 9 bases. The CDR3 nucleotides are TGTGCCTGGAGTTATGGTCGGGAAGCTTTCTTT. Its protein product is CAWSYGREAFF.

This clonotype was recorded a few times. The CDR3: CASSLTSGAHKAKNIQYF. The CDR3 DNA reads as TGTGCCAGCAGCTTAACAAGTGGGGCCCATAAAGCCAAAAACATTCAGTACTTC. The chain employs TRBV7-3 and TRBJ2-4; the D gene is possibly TRBD1 (5 bases). Germline V gene data show CDR1 as SGHTA and CDR2 as FQGTGA. The CDR3 is 18 amino acids. Trimming took 0 bases from V and 0 from J, leaving 15 bases between them.

This chain uses TRBV9 with TRBJ2-1; D call uncertain. The germline gives CDR1 SGDLS, CDR2 YYNGEE. The CDR3 contains 16 residues. Between the trimmed V and J ends, which lost 0 bases and 2 bases, there was a span of 12 bases. The DNA for the CDR3 is TGTGCCAGCAGCGTAGACAGTAACTACGCCTACAATGAGCAGTTCTTC. Encoded protein: CASSVDSNYAYNEQFF. The full variable domain, its missing parts supplied by reference TRBV9 and TRBJ2-1, is DSGVTQTPKHLITATGQRVTLRCSPRSGDLSVYWYQQSLDQGLQFLIQYYNGEERAKGNILERFSAQQFPDLHSELNLSSLELGDSALYFCASSVDSNYAYNEQFFGPGTRLTVL.

This clonotype came up a few times. J is TRBJ2-1 and V is TRBV6-2 or TRBV6-3, with 8 bases identical to TRBD2. CDR3 size: 15 residues. The trim removed 4 bases at V and 6 bases at J, leaving 8 bases unmatched. Germline values: CDR1 MNHEY, CDR2 SVGEGT. Here the CDR3 DNA reads TGTGCCAGCAGTTGGGCCGGGGGGGTCGTCAATGAGCAGTTCTTC. It is translated as CASSWAGGVVNEQFF.

The chain links TRBV6-4 to TRBJ2-3; D is unclear. The CDR3 is 15 residues long. V was shortened by 7 bases and J by 4 bases, with 18 bases between the two germline ends. Germline V gene data show CDR1 as MRHNA and CDR2 as SNTAGT. The chain's CDR3 is CASTPLGLVADTQYF. The CDR3 DNA reads TGTGCCAGCACCCCCTTAGGGTTGGTCGCAGATACGCAGTATTTT.

The V call is TRBV10-3, the J call TRBJ1-1, with 8 bases lining up with TRBD1. J gave up 1 base and V 0 bases, and 4 bases lay outside the gene matches. The CDR3 is made up of 16 amino acids. Looked up from germline, CDR1 is ENHRY and CDR2 is SYGVKD. The CDR3 sequence is CAISESLGQGNTEAFF. For the CDR3, the DNA is TGTGCCATCAGTGAGTCTCTAGGACAGGGGAACACTGAAGCTTTCTTT.

Only a few counts were recorded for this clonotype. This chain connects TRBV11-2 to TRBJ2-7; no clear D. Germline CDR1 is SGHAT and CDR2 is FQNNGV. The CDR3 totals 14 residues. Deletions cut 0 bases from V and 0 bases from J, with 6 bases between. CDR3 loop: CASSLDHSSYEQYF. The CDR3 region has the DNA TGTGCCAGCAGCTTAGATCACAGCTCCTACGAGCAGTACTTC.

V is TRBV9 and J is TRBJ2-2; 11 nucleotides match TRBD1. J gave up 4 bases and V 1 base, and 3 bases lay outside the gene matches. Germline CDR1 SGDLS, CDR2 YYNGEE. CDR3 length: 16 amino acids. The chain's CDR3 is CASSVSGQGATGELFF. The CDR3 nucleotides read TGTGCCAGCAGCGTATCAGGACAGGGGGCCACCGGGGAGCTGTTTTTT. Full variable domain (rest looked up from reference TRBV9 and TRBJ2-2): DSGVTQTPKHLITATGQRVTLRCSPRSGDLSVYWYQQSLDQGLQFLIQYYNGEERAKGNILERFSAQQFPDLHSELNLSSLELGDSALYFCASSVSGQGATGELFFGEGSRLTVL.

The genes are TRBV4-1 and TRBJ2-5, with D perhaps matching TRBD2 (5 bases). The CDR3 spans 15 residues. CDR1 and CDR2 (germline): MGHRA, YSYEKL. The V gene lost 1 base and the J gene lost 5 bases, with 14 bases spanning the gap. CDR3 amino acids: CASSQGELGYETQYF. The DNA for the CDR3 is TGCGCCAGCAGCCAAGGGGAGTTGGGTTACGAGACCCAGTACTTC.

The V call is TRBV5-5, the J call TRBJ1-4, with unresolved D. The CDR3 runs 17 residues. With 0 bases removed from V and 2 bases from J, the gap between germline ends came to 14 bases. Germline CDR1 SGHKS, CDR2 YYEKEE (reference sequence). DNA of the CDR3: TGTGCCAGCAGCTTGGCGGGGAGGGCGGGGACTAATGAAAAACTGTTTTTT. It codes for CASSLAGRAGTNEKLFF.

The J gene is TRBJ2-7, the V gene TRBV24-1; D is ambiguous. The V end lost 3 bases, the J end lost 1 base, and 9 bases lay between the germline ends. The CDR3 has 14 amino acids. Per germline, CDR1 KGHDR and CDR2 SFDVKD. This chain's CDR3 is CATSDDSPSYEQYF. CDR3 bases: TGTGCCACCAGTGATGATTCTCCGTCCTACGAGCAGTACTTC.

This clonotype was found a few times. The gene calls are TRBV5-5 and TRBJ2-6; 8 nucleotides match TRBD1. The CDR3 spans 18 residues. Per the germline V gene, CDR1 is SGHKS and CDR2 is YYEKEE (reference sequence). With 4 bases clipped from V and 3 bases from J, the junction kept 12 bases outside the gene matches. CDR3 region: CASSMDRVGLLGANVLTF. The CDR3 coding sequence is TGTGCCAGCAGCATGGACAGGGTCGGGCTTCTTGGGGCCAACGTCCTGACTTTC.